A selection of T cell receptor beta chains follows, all from one sample in a study of early T cells in non-severe SARS-CoV-2 infection. TCRdb called the 5' RACE reads again in MiXCR, with one record for every CDR3 protein. The repertoire holds approximately 80,000 distinct CDR3 sequences, with 11% as singletons. The sequences come from whole blood, collected at baseline. The receptors here all came from an adult who was a healthcare worker with PCR-confirmed SARS-CoV-2 infection or an uninfected control (not recorded which). CDR3s include the opening cysteine and the closing phenylalanine or tryptophan. Each record gives: clone size, J gene, V gene, CDR3 protein. Some rows mark clone size as missing; the rest say once, few, many or name a class of expanded clone.

abundance: many; j_gene: TRBJ2-4; v_gene: TRBV20-1; CDR3aa: CSAYQDPTKNIQYF
abundance: many; j_gene: TRBJ1-2; v_gene: TRBV28; CDR3aa: CASREGSGYTF
abundance: many; j_gene: TRBJ1-3; v_gene: TRBV10-3; CDR3aa: CAIRDREGNTIYF
abundance: -; j_gene: TRBJ2-7; v_gene: TRBV7-9; CDR3aa: CASSPDRALGEQYF
abundance: -; j_gene: TRBJ2-7; v_gene: TRBV5-1; CDR3aa: CASSLQSGYEQYF
abundance: -; j_gene: TRBJ1-5; v_gene: TRBV6-2/TRBV6-3; CDR3aa: CASSYWAGDQPQHF
abundance: few; j_gene: TRBJ2-1; v_gene: TRBV29-1; CDR3aa: CSAVSAGGPKFF
abundance: -; j_gene: TRBJ2-3; v_gene: TRBV5-6; CDR3aa: CASSLGGAGAGTDTQYF
abundance: -; j_gene: TRBJ1-2; v_gene: TRBV9; CDR3aa: CASSVGDSQDGRYTF
abundance: few; j_gene: TRBJ2-7; v_gene: TRBV12-3/TRBV12-4; CDR3aa: CASSPHNYYEQYF
abundance: -; j_gene: TRBJ2-1; v_gene: TRBV7-9; CDR3aa: CASSLEISQFF
abundance: -; j_gene: TRBJ1-2; v_gene: TRBV25-1; CDR3aa: CASSEGVHGGYTF
abundance: many; j_gene: TRBJ1-1; v_gene: TRBV25-1; CDR3aa: CASSDSGEATEAFF
abundance: -; j_gene: TRBJ2-1; v_gene: TRBV20-1; CDR3aa: CSARGSTRRLHNEQFF
abundance: -; j_gene: TRBJ1-1; v_gene: TRBV7-8; CDR3aa: CASSFTGGRVNAEAFF
abundance: many; j_gene: TRBJ1-4; v_gene: TRBV19; CDR3aa: CASTDRRNEKLFF
abundance: -; j_gene: TRBJ1-1; v_gene: TRBV20-1; CDR3aa: CSARAASMNTEAFF
abundance: few; j_gene: TRBJ2-2; v_gene: TRBV6-6; CDR3aa: CASSYDGNILNTGELFF
abundance: many; j_gene: TRBJ1-3; v_gene: TRBV11-2; CDR3aa: CASSFRGTTSGNTIYF
abundance: few; j_gene: TRBJ2-7; v_gene: TRBV6-2/TRBV6-3; CDR3aa: CASSYHTEGTYEQYF
abundance: -; j_gene: TRBJ1-5; v_gene: TRBV6-2/TRBV6-3; CDR3aa: CASSYGQENQPQHF
abundance: few; j_gene: TRBJ1-2; v_gene: TRBV7-2; CDR3aa: CASTLTANYGYTF
abundance: few; j_gene: TRBJ1-1; v_gene: TRBV6-5; CDR3aa: CASSSEGGNTEAFF
abundance: once; j_gene: TRBJ2-1; v_gene: TRBV28; CDR3aa: CASTPLAGGYNEQFF
abundance: many; j_gene: TRBJ2-7; v_gene: TRBV6-6; CDR3aa: CASSYRDSKGGEQYF
abundance: -; j_gene: TRBJ2-1; v_gene: TRBV29-1; CDR3aa: CSVGQSSYNEQFF
abundance: -; j_gene: TRBJ1-2; v_gene: TRBV12-3/TRBV12-4; CDR3aa: CASRTLHLRTVIYGYTF
abundance: many; j_gene: TRBJ1-5; v_gene: TRBV20-1; CDR3aa: CSASDRGNQPQHF
abundance: many; j_gene: TRBJ1-2; v_gene: TRBV5-1; CDR3aa: CASSLRTGDYGYTF